Listed below are T cell receptor beta chains from one sample, sequenced in a study of blood T cell repertoires in COVID-19. Libraries were prepared by immunoSEQ multiplex PCR; TCRdb keeps only in-frame clonotypes and omits some of them. This sample carries 50,000 to 70,000 clones, about nine tenths of them seen once, and the ten largest clones take 8.3%. The sample consisted of peripheral blood. The receptors originated from a human donor with active COVID-19. The donor label of this sample is uncertain. Both conserved end residues are part of each CDR3. Fields, in order: D gene, clone size, J gene, V gene, CDR3 protein, CDR3 DNA. The D gene is left open where the match is weak. Clone size, where shown, is once, few, many, or a class for clones that have expanded.

D gene: -; clone size: -; J gene: TRBJ2-7; V gene: TRBV6-5; CDR3 protein: CASSYRQGIEQYF; CDR3 DNA: TGTGCCAGCAGTTACCGGCAGGGGATCGAGCAGTACTTC
D gene: TRBD1; clone size: -; J gene: TRBJ2-7; V gene: TRBV12-3/TRBV12-4; CDR3 protein: CASSSTGGAGRYF; CDR3 DNA: TGTGCCAGCAGCTCGACAGGGGGCGCCGGGAGGTACTTC
D gene: TRBD1; clone size: -; J gene: TRBJ2-7; V gene: TRBV5-6; CDR3 protein: CASNGQGPYEQYF; CDR3 DNA: TGTGCCAGCAACGGACAGGGGCCGTACGAGCAGTACTTC
D gene: TRBD2; clone size: -; J gene: TRBJ2-5; V gene: TRBV11-1; CDR3 protein: CASSYNRGVQETQYF; CDR3 DNA: TGTGCCAGCAGCTATAACCGGGGGGTACAAGAGACCCAGTACTTC
D gene: TRBD1; clone size: -; J gene: TRBJ2-4; V gene: TRBV28; CDR3 protein: CASSLPGTGVAKNIQYF; CDR3 DNA: TGTGCCAGCAGTTTGCCGGGGACAGGGGTGGCCAAAAACATTCAGTACTTC
D gene: TRBD2; clone size: -; J gene: TRBJ2-7; V gene: TRBV5-1; CDR3 protein: CASSPRTSGPYEQYF; CDR3 DNA: TGCGCCAGCAGCCCCCGCACTAGCGGCCCCTACGAGCAGTACTTC
D gene: TRBD2; clone size: -; J gene: TRBJ2-1; V gene: TRBV15; CDR3 protein: CATSHRGEVAGGPNSYNEQFF; CDR3 DNA: TGTGCCACCAGCCACCGGGGGGAGGTAGCGGGAGGGCCGAACTCCTACAATGAGCAGTTCTTC
D gene: -; clone size: -; J gene: TRBJ1-2; V gene: TRBV20-1; CDR3 protein: CSAGGSGNNYGYTF; CDR3 DNA: TGCAGTGCTGGTGGATCGGGAAATAACTATGGCTACACCTTC
D gene: -; clone size: -; J gene: TRBJ2-1; V gene: TRBV7-2; CDR3 protein: CASSLVPPQGSYNEQFF; CDR3 DNA: TGTGCCAGCAGCTTAGTGCCCCCCCAGGGATCCTACAATGAGCAGTTCTTC
D gene: TRBD1; clone size: -; J gene: TRBJ1-4; V gene: TRBV4-1; CDR3 protein: CASSQVFRTGRREKLFF; CDR3 DNA: TGCGCCAGCAGCCAAGTTTTTCGGACAGGGAGACGGGAAAAACTGTTTTTT
D gene: TRBD2; clone size: -; J gene: TRBJ2-1; V gene: TRBV6-6; CDR3 protein: CASSYWEGNEQFF; CDR3 DNA: TGTGCCAGCAGTTACTGGGAGGGAAATGAGCAGTTCTTC
D gene: TRBD1; clone size: -; J gene: TRBJ1-2; V gene: TRBV6-6; CDR3 protein: CASRRTGNKAF; CDR3 DNA: TGTGCCAGCAGAAGGACAGGGAATAAGGCCTTC
D gene: -; clone size: -; J gene: TRBJ2-3; V gene: TRBV7-2; CDR3 protein: CASSPIGTSTDTQYF; CDR3 DNA: TGTGCCAGCAGCCCCATCGGGACTAGCACAGATACGCAGTATTTT
D gene: -; clone size: -; J gene: TRBJ2-1; V gene: TRBV10-3; CDR3 protein: CAISDSYNEQFF; CDR3 DNA: TGTGCCATCAGTGACTCTTACAATGAGCAGTTCTTC
D gene: -; clone size: -; J gene: TRBJ2-3; V gene: TRBV28; CDR3 protein: CASWRGRPVSTDTQYF; CDR3 DNA: TGTGCCAGCTGGAGAGGGAGGCCTGTTAGCACAGATACGCAGTATTTT
D gene: TRBD2; clone size: once; J gene: TRBJ2-1; V gene: TRBV18; CDR3 protein: CASSLAGGPIPTVF; CDR3 DNA: TGTGCCAGCTCACTAGCGGGGGGGCCGATCCCAACGGTCTTC
D gene: -; clone size: -; J gene: TRBJ1-1; V gene: TRBV4-2; CDR3 protein: CASSQPSRDTEAFF; CDR3 DNA: TGTGCCAGCAGCCAACCCTCCAGGGACACTGAAGCTTTCTTT
D gene: -; clone size: -; J gene: TRBJ1-2; V gene: TRBV9; CDR3 protein: CASSSGRGAAGYTF; CDR3 DNA: TGTGCCAGCAGCTCGGGGAGGGGGGCAGCTGGCTACACCTTC
D gene: TRBD1; clone size: -; J gene: TRBJ1-1; V gene: TRBV6-2/TRBV6-3; CDR3 protein: CASSYSWGRGRATEAFF; CDR3 DNA: TGTGCCAGCAGTTACTCGTGGGGCAGGGGGCGCGCCACTGAAGCTTTCTTT
D gene: -; clone size: -; J gene: TRBJ1-4; V gene: TRBV12-3/TRBV12-4; CDR3 protein: CAVLTAYGEKLFF; CDR3 DNA: TGTGCCGTGCTGACAGCTTATGGTGAAAAACTGTTTTTT
D gene: TRBD1; clone size: once; J gene: TRBJ2-1; V gene: TRBV9; CDR3 protein: CASRKTGSSYNEQFF; CDR3 DNA: TGTGCCAGCAGAAAGACAGGGAGCTCCTACAATGAGCAGTTCTTC
D gene: -; clone size: -; J gene: TRBJ1-1; V gene: TRBV7-2; CDR3 protein: CASSLVEGLRAEAFF; CDR3 DNA: TGTGCCAGCAGCTTAGTGGAGGGGCTAAGGGCTGAAGCTTTCTTT
D gene: -; clone size: -; J gene: TRBJ2-3; V gene: TRBV3-1/TRBV3-2; CDR3 protein: CANLDWVIPDTQYF; CDR3 DNA: TGTGCCAATTTGGACTGGGTCATCCCAGATACGCAGTATTTT
D gene: TRBD1; clone size: -; J gene: TRBJ2-7; V gene: TRBV6-2/TRBV6-3; CDR3 protein: CASSDVQGSEQYF; CDR3 DNA: TGTGCCAGCAGTGACGTACAGGGGAGCGAGCAGTACTTC
D gene: TRBD2; clone size: -; J gene: TRBJ2-2; V gene: TRBV24-1; CDR3 protein: CATRNSGGAYTGELFF; CDR3 DNA: TGTGCCACCAGGAATAGCGGGGGGGCTTATACCGGGGAGCTGTTTTTT
D gene: TRBD2; clone size: -; J gene: TRBJ2-1; V gene: TRBV7-8; CDR3 protein: CASSIFSGGGYNEQFF; CDR3 DNA: TGTGCCAGCAGCATTTTTTCGGGGGGGGGATACAATGAGCAGTTCTTC
D gene: -; clone size: few; J gene: TRBJ1-6; V gene: TRBV5-1; CDR3 protein: CASSPDSLALHSPLHF; CDR3 DNA: TGCGCCAGCAGCCCGGACAGCCTAGCCCTGCATTCACCCCTCCACTTT
D gene: -; clone size: -; J gene: TRBJ2-1; V gene: TRBV7-9; CDR3 protein: CFSAGIPYNEQFF; CDR3 DNA: TGCTTTTCAGCAGGGATCCCCTACAATGAGCAGTTCTTC
D gene: -; clone size: once; J gene: TRBJ1-6; V gene: TRBV4-2; CDR3 protein: CASSQDRGISPLHF; CDR3 DNA: TGTGCCAGCAGCCAAGACAGGGGTATATCACCCCTCCACTTT
D gene: -; clone size: -; J gene: TRBJ2-5; V gene: TRBV19; CDR3 protein: CASRGGGRETQYF; CDR3 DNA: TGTGCCAGTCGAGGAGGGGGCAGGGAGACCCAGTACTTC
D gene: -; clone size: -; J gene: TRBJ2-3; V gene: TRBV4-1; CDR3 protein: CASSQVNSLTDTQYF; CDR3 DNA: TGCGCCAGCAGCCAAGTGAACAGTCTAACAGATACGCAGTATTTT
D gene: TRBD1; clone size: -; J gene: TRBJ2-5; V gene: TRBV15; CDR3 protein: CATKPGTGGQETQYF; CDR3 DNA: TGTGCCACAAAACCCGGGACAGGGGGGCAAGAGACCCAGTACTTC
D gene: -; clone size: -; J gene: TRBJ1-4; V gene: TRBV7-3; CDR3 protein: CASRSGPTGEKLFF; CDR3 DNA: TGTGCCAGCAGGTCCGGCCCCACGGGTGAAAAACTGTTTTTT
D gene: -; clone size: once; J gene: TRBJ2-3; V gene: TRBV6-5; CDR3 protein: CASSYSGGISDTQYF; CDR3 DNA: TGTGCCAGCAGTTACTCGGGCGGGATCAGCGATACGCAGTATTTT
D gene: -; clone size: -; J gene: TRBJ2-5; V gene: TRBV29-1; CDR3 protein: CSVEREETQYF; CDR3 DNA: TGCAGCGTTGAACGGGAAGAGACCCAGTACTTC
D gene: TRBD1; clone size: -; J gene: TRBJ1-2; V gene: TRBV30; CDR3 protein: CACPRTGANYGYTF; CDR3 DNA: TGTGCCTGTCCCAGGACAGGGGCTAACTATGGCTACACCTTC
D gene: -; clone size: -; J gene: TRBJ1-4; V gene: TRBV7-2; CDR3 protein: CASSLARSVRPEKLFF; CDR3 DNA: TGTGCCAGCAGCTTAGCGAGGTCGGTACGACCTGAAAAACTGTTTTTT
D gene: -; clone size: -; J gene: TRBJ2-1; V gene: TRBV19; CDR3 protein: CASSMNRDITYNEQFF; CDR3 DNA: TGTGCCAGTAGTATGAACCGGGACATCACCTACAATGAGCAGTTCTTC
D gene: -; clone size: -; J gene: TRBJ1-3; V gene: TRBV3-1/TRBV3-2; CDR3 protein: CASSPPNRQLETDDTIYF; CDR3 DNA: TGTGCCAGCAGCCCTCCCAACCGACAGCTGGAAACCGATGACACCATATATTTT
D gene: -; clone size: -; J gene: TRBJ2-1; V gene: TRBV18; CDR3 protein: CASSPGQNNEQFF; CDR3 DNA: TGTGCCAGCTCACCCGGACAGAACAATGAGCAGTTCTTC
D gene: -; clone size: -; J gene: TRBJ1-6; V gene: TRBV6-4; CDR3 protein: CASSGDYNSPLHF; CDR3 DNA: TGTGCCTCATCAGGGGATTATAATTCACCCCTCCACTTT
D gene: -; clone size: -; J gene: TRBJ2-3; V gene: TRBV7-6; CDR3 protein: CASSFEQADTQYF; CDR3 DNA: TGTGCCAGCAGCTTTGAGCAAGCAGATACGCAGTATTTT
D gene: -; clone size: -; J gene: TRBJ1-4; V gene: TRBV5-8; CDR3 protein: CASSWGGGSATNEKLFF; CDR3 DNA: TGTGCCAGCAGCTGGGGCGGTGGAAGCGCAACTAATGAAAAACTGTTTTTT
D gene: TRBD1; clone size: few; J gene: TRBJ1-2; V gene: TRBV7-9; CDR3 protein: CASTRGRDRDYGYTF; CDR3 DNA: TGTGCCAGCACCCGTGGGCGGGACAGGGACTATGGCTACACCTTC
D gene: -; clone size: -; J gene: TRBJ2-5; V gene: TRBV6-2/TRBV6-3; CDR3 protein: CASSYSGSGETQYF; CDR3 DNA: TGTGCCAGCAGTTACTCGGGTAGCGGAGAGACCCAGTACTTC
D gene: TRBD1; clone size: -; J gene: TRBJ2-2; V gene: TRBV13; CDR3 protein: CASSGTGLDTGELFF; CDR3 DNA: TGTGCCAGCAGCGGGACAGGGCTCGACACCGGGGAGCTGTTTTTT
D gene: -; clone size: once; J gene: TRBJ2-2; V gene: TRBV10-3; CDR3 protein: CAISESAAVTGELFF; CDR3 DNA: TGTGCCATCAGTGAGTCGGCGGCTGTCACCGGGGAGCTGTTTTTT
D gene: TRBD2; clone size: -; J gene: TRBJ2-3; V gene: TRBV4-3; CDR3 protein: CASSQDAGASGRAGFDTQYF; CDR3 DNA: TGCGCCAGCAGCCAAGACGCCGGGGCTAGCGGGAGGGCCGGGTTTGATACGCAGTATTTT
D gene: TRBD1; clone size: -; J gene: TRBJ1-6; V gene: TRBV10-3; CDR3 protein: CAISNRDSNNSPLHF; CDR3 DNA: TGTGCCATCAGTAACCGGGACAGCAATAATTCACCCCTCCACTTT
D gene: -; clone size: -; J gene: TRBJ2-5; V gene: TRBV28; CDR3 protein: CASNPGWYTSETQYF; CDR3 DNA: TGTGCCAGCAATCCGGGATGGTATACCTCGGAGACCCAGTACTTC